This TCR beta chain was sequenced during a study of long-term antiretroviral therapy in people with HIV. The overall study: The earliest samples came from an era when ART typically awaited falling CD4 counts. Overall study findings and caveats: Dating from about 2004 to 2017, the blood was possibly obtained under older ART regimens. The study found narrower CDR3 length ranges in HIV repertoires than in controls.

Notes on this clone: The antigen is not known.

V was shortened by 11 bases and J by 4 bases, with 11 bases between the two germline ends. The CDR3 has 11 residues. Germline V gene sequence: CDR1 LNHDA, CDR2 SQIVND (reference sequence). Survey-level immunoSEQ v3.0 assays were run. Some clones are missing from TCRdb's copy, which holds only in-frame ones; the method was immunoSEQ multiplex PCR. This table holds 20,000 to 30,000 clones, approximately 80% found once. The source was unsorted PBMCs, collected at the start of antiretroviral therapy, before treatment. The origin of this receptor is a woman aged 18-29 years with HIV. The V gene is TRBV19, the J gene TRBJ2-5; possibly TRBD1 for D (5 bases). Here the CDR3 reads CASRVGETQYF. The DNA for the CDR3 is TGTGCCTCCAGGGTGGGAGAGACCCAGTACTTC. Using reference TRBV19 and TRBJ2-5 for the parts outside the CDR3, the full variable domain is DGGITQSPKYLFRKEGQNVTLSCEQNLNHDAMYWYRQDPGQGLRLIYYSQIVNDFQKGDIAEGYSVSREKKESFPLTVTSAQKNPTAFYLCASRVGETQYFGPGTRLLVL.